The T cell receptor beta chain described here comes from a study of T cells in tuberculosis. Method: immunoSEQ multiplex PCR; TCRdb's copy keeps in-frame clones and lacks some. Of about 59,000 clones listed, 65% to 90% were seen once; the top ten hold roughly 12%. The germline V gene has CDR1 MNHEY and CDR2 SVGAGI. The V segment lost 7 bases and the J segment 3 bases; nucleotides outside the gene matches: 6. This CDR3 region has 15 residues. After thawing and overnight rest, PBMC were stained with GMM-loaded CD1B tetramer, viability dye and anti-CD3 for sorting. The lipid loaded on the CD1B tetramers was C32 glucose monomycolate from Rhodococcus equi.

Specimen: CD1b-GMM tetramer-negative cells sorted from PBMCs. J is TRBJ2-3 and V is TRBV6-5, with 11 bases identical to TRBD2. The source of this sequence is an adult woman with latent tuberculosis. This CDR3 is CASNELAGVTDTQYF. Written as DNA, the CDR3 is TGTGCCAGCAACGAACTAGCGGGAGTGACAGATACGCAGTATTTT.